This entry is about one TCR beta chain. Antigen unknown. This sample stems from a study of beta chain features in type 1 diabetes. In the study overall: Sorted cells from all samples, numbering roughly 100 million, were examined.

All of the isolated RNA was reverse transcribed, so expressed TCRB transcripts were sequenced. Repertoires were generated with immunoSEQ multiplex PCR, while TCRdb's copy carries only in-frame clones and drops some. The sample records 640,000 or so clones, about an eighth being singletons. V lost 4 bases and J lost 3, with 13 bases in between. Germline CDR1 and CDR2: GTSNPN and SVGIG (reference sequence). The CDR3 has 13 amino acids. Study-level points and caveats: Among patients with Type 1 diabetes, TCRB CDR3s were moderately but significantly shorter in every one of the four CD4+ subsets.

This sequence joins TRBV30 and TRBJ2-7, with D perhaps matching TRBD2 (5 bases). The sample taken for sequencing was naive CD4+ T cells from blood. The receptor was isolated from a man aged 18 to 30 with type 1 diabetes. The DNA of the CDR3 is TGTGCCTGGACCAAACTGGACTTCTACGAGCAGTACTTC. As protein: CAWTKLDFYEQYF. The full variable domain, with the rest looked up from reference TRBV30 and TRBJ2-7, is SQTIHQWPATLVQPVGSPLSLECTVEGTSNPNLYWYRQAAGRGLQLLFYSVGIGQISSEVPQNLSASRPQDRQFILSSKKLLLSDSGFYLCAWTKLDFYEQYFGPGTRLTVT.